The 24 T cell receptor beta chains given below trace back to one sample, sequenced in a study of neoadjuvant anti-PD-1 for oral cavity cancer. The method was immunoSEQ multiplex PCR; TCRdb's version includes in-frame clones alone and lacks a portion of them. Seen here are 17,000 or so clones, approximately 70% observed once, and the top ten hold roughly 2.6%. This specimen consisted of PBMCs, obtained before nivolumab (anti-PD-1) treatment. The receptors were sampled from a person between 40 and 85 years old with oral cavity squamous cell carcinoma.

The chain is built from TRBV2 and TRBJ1-1; 7 bases line up with TRBD1. CDR1 is SNHLY and CDR2 is FYNNEI in the germline V gene. Germline trimming cut 4 bases from V and 5 bases from J; bases unmatched to any gene: 4. The CDR3 has 13 amino acids. CDR3 nucleotide sequence: TGTGCCAGCAGTGGGCAGGGGGGGACTGAAGCTTTCTTT. It yields the protein CASSGQGGTEAFF.

The chain recombines TRBV11-2 with TRBJ2-7; 10 nucleotides line up with TRBD2. CDR1 and CDR2 (germline): SGHAT, FQNNGV. Germline trimming cut 1 base from V and 9 bases from J; bases unmatched to any gene: 9. There are 15 residues in the CDR3. The CDR3 sequence is CASSLGTSGVTAQYF. The DNA of the CDR3 is TGTGCCAGCAGCTTAGGGACTAGCGGTGTTACGGCGCAGTACTTC.

In this sample, this clone turned up once. This rearrangement joins TRBV28 to TRBJ2-2; 10 nucleotides agree with TRBD2. Germline loops: CDR1 MDHEN, CDR2 SYDVKM. V shed 4 bases and J 6 bases; nucleotides not matched to a gene: 11. CDR3 length: 17 residues. This chain's CDR3 is CASSSPGVAGGAGELFF. The CDR3 coding sequence is TGTGCCAGCAGTTCCCCGGGGGTAGCGGGAGGTGCCGGGGAGCTGTTTTTT.

The J gene is TRBJ2-4, the V gene TRBV6-1; the match to TRBD1 covers 9 bases. V lost 8 bases to trimming and J lost 0 bases; unmatched junction nucleotides: 5. The CDR3 length is 15 residues. Per germline, CDR1 MNHNS and CDR2 SASEGT. CDR3 coding DNA: TGTGCCAGCCTACAGGGGGCCCTAGCCAAAAACATTCAGTACTTC. This codes for CASLQGALAKNIQYF.

This clone was picked up one time. The chain couples TRBV30 to TRBJ2-7; 7 bases match TRBD2. The CDR3 has 15 amino acids. From germline, CDR1 is GTSNPN and CDR2 SVGIG (reference sequence). The V segment lost 0 bases and the J segment 4 bases; nucleotides outside the gene matches: 9. The CDR3 sequence is CAWSVRSGWKYEQYF. The CDR3 region has the DNA TGTGCCTGGAGTGTACGTAGCGGGTGGAAATACGAGCAGTACTTC.

The chain combines TRBV6-5 with TRBJ1-1; 8 bases line up with TRBD1. CDR3 length: 15 amino acids. Germline V gene lookup returns CDR1 MNHEY and CDR2 SVGAGI. The trim removed 7 bases at V and 4 bases at J, leaving 11 bases unmatched. CDR3 coding DNA: TGTGCCAGCACCGAAAGACAGGGGAGAGGCACTGAAGCTTTCTTT. This encodes CASTERQGRGTEAFF.

The chain uses TRBV2 and TRBJ1-2, with 7 positions matching TRBD1. This CDR3 spans 14 amino acids. In germline, CDR1 is SNHLY, CDR2 FYNNEI. V lost 5 bases, J lost 7 bases, and 10 bases stayed unmatched. CDR3 sequence (DNA): TGTGCCAGCAGTCAAGGGGACGCAGGGGGTGGCTACACCTTC. It specifies CASSQGDAGGGYTF.

The chain joins TRBV7-9 to TRBJ1-2; possibly TRBD1 for D (6 bases). Between the trimmed V and J ends, which lost 3 bases and 0 bases, there was a span of 14 bases. The CDR3 sequence is 16 residues long. Germline CDR1 and CDR2: SEHNR and FQNEAQ (reference sequence). CDR3 residues: CASSLPRDTTNYGYTF. Written as DNA, the CDR3 is TGTGCCAGCAGCTTGCCCCGGGACACTACTAACTATGGCTACACCTTC.

This clone was seen a handful of times. The chain joins TRBV7-9 to TRBJ2-3, with D hard to call. The germline V and J ends were trimmed by 3 bases and 3 bases, with 10 bases remaining between them. Per germline, CDR1 SEHNR and CDR2 FQNEAQ (reference sequence). CDR3 size: 14 residues. CDR3 region: CASSFWTETDTQYF. The CDR3 DNA reads as TGTGCCAGCAGCTTCTGGACGGAAACAGATACGCAGTATTTT.

The rearrangement links TRBV7-6 to TRBJ2-7, with 9 bases fitting TRBD2. V was clipped by 1 base and J by 5 bases; unmatched bases: 3. Germline V lookup: CDR1 SGHVS, CDR2 FNYEAQ. This CDR3 comprises 14 residues. The CDR3 bases are TGTGCCAGCAGCTTAGAGGCGGGAGGGAACGAGCAGTACTTC. The encoded protein is CASSLEAGGNEQYF.

In its sample, this clone was seen a few times. The V call is TRBV2, the J call TRBJ2-3; D unclear. Trimming shortened V by 6 bases and J by 0 bases, and 4 bases separated the two germline ends. This CDR3 region has 12 residues. The germline V gene encodes CDR1 SNHLY and CDR2 FYNNEI. In nucleotides, the CDR3 is TGTGCCAGCAGGGTTAGCACAGATACGCAGTATTTT. This codes for CASRVSTDTQYF.

The chain employs TRBV5-4 and TRBJ1-1; 10 bases map to TRBD1. CDR1 and CDR2 from the germline V gene are SGHNT and YYREEE (reference sequence). The ends lost 6 bases at V and 5 bases at J; junction bases unmatched: 7. The CDR3 is 14 amino acids. CDR3 sequence reads: CASNPTGGGTEAFF. Written as DNA, the CDR3 is TGTGCCAGCAACCCGACAGGGGGCGGAACTGAAGCTTTCTTT.

CDR3 sequence (DNA): TGCGCCAGCAGCCACCAGGCGGGCGGGTACACTGAAGCTTTCTTT. Translating it yields CASSHQAGGYTEAFF. This rearrangement joins TRBV4-1 to TRBJ1-1, with D hard to call. CDR1 is MGHRA and CDR2 is YSYEKL in the germline V gene. V was pared by 3 bases and J by 3 bases, with 14 bases between. The CDR3 is made up of 15 amino acids.

The chain has TRBV6-5 and TRBJ2-7; maybe TRBD1 (6 bases). The germline gives CDR1 MNHEY, CDR2 SVGAGI. This CDR3 contains 14 residues. The V end lost 4 bases, the J end lost 4 bases, and 14 bases lay between the germline ends. The CDR3 DNA reads TGTGCCAGCAGTTCGGGACAAAAACTTTACGAGCAGTACTTC. Its translation is CASSSGQKLYEQYF.

J is TRBJ2-5 and V is TRBV6-1; 7 bases align to TRBD2. This CDR3 is 12 amino acids long. Unmatched junction bases numbered 3, after V lost 9 bases and J lost 2 bases. CDR1 MNHNS and CDR2 SASEGT come from the germline V gene. The CDR3 DNA reads as TGTGCCAGTAGGACTAGTCAAGAGACCCAGTACTTC. It encodes CASRTSQETQYF.

J is TRBJ2-4 and V is TRBV6-1; D might be TRBD2 (8 bases). Germline V lookup: CDR1 MNHNS, CDR2 SASEGT. V shed 7 bases and J shed 4 bases, with 14 bases lying between them. The CDR3 contains 14 residues. CDR3 in amino acids: CASNSGTAKNIQYF. The CDR3 nucleotides read TGTGCCAGCAATAGCGGGACAGCTAAAAACATTCAGTACTTC.

The chain carries TRBV9 and TRBJ2-5; 9 nucleotides match TRBD2. The V and J ends lost 4 bases and 4 bases, in that order; junction bases with no gene match: 14. There are 17 residues in the CDR3. Germline assignment: CDR1 SGDLS and CDR2 YYNGEE. The CDR3 DNA follows: TGTGCCAGCAGCCCCCTGGCGGGAGGGCCGGAAACAGAGACCCAGTACTTC. It specifies CASSPLAGGPETETQYF.

The chain joins TRBV10-3 to TRBJ1-4; tentative D call: TRBD1 (5 bases). The CDR3 runs to 13 residues. Germline-derived CDR1 and CDR2 are ENHRY and SYGVKD. Trimming pared 5 bases from V and 13 bases from J, leaving 17 bases between. CDR3 sequence (DNA): TGTGCCATCAGTCCCGGGACGGCCGATAGACTGTTTTTT. Its translation: CAISPGTADRLFF.

V usage is TRBV27 and J usage is TRBJ2-3; no clear D gene. The CDR3 consists of 11 residues. Trimming removed 5 bases at V and 2 bases at J, with 2 bases between. Germline V CDR1 and CDR2: MNHEY, SMNVEV (reference sequence). DNA of the CDR3: TGTGCCAGCAGTACCACAGATACGCAGTATTTT. Amino acid sequence: CASSTTDTQYF.

The DNA for the CDR3 is TGTGCCAGCAGCTTGAGGAGATCTACCTGGAATGAGCAGTTCTTC. Its translation is CASSLRRSTWNEQFF. The gene calls are TRBV5-6 and TRBJ2-1, with D unresolved. The V gene lost 1 base and the J gene lost 7 bases, with 15 bases spanning the gap. Germline V gene lookup returns CDR1 SGHDT and CDR2 YYEEEE. The CDR3 spans 15 residues.

V is TRBV4-2 and J is TRBJ2-3, with 9 bases identical to TRBD1. V shed 0 bases, J shed 3 bases, and the junction held 4 bases outside the gene matches. The germline V gene encodes CDR1 LGHNA and CDR2 YNFKEQ. The CDR3 contains 16 residues. The chain's CDR3 is CASSQDLGTGTDTQYF. The CDR3 bases are TGTGCCAGCAGCCAAGATCTGGGGACAGGGACAGATACGCAGTATTTT.

The chain has TRBV9 and TRBJ1-2; 9 bases match TRBD1. The CDR3 has 14 residues. Trimming removed 3 bases from V and 4 bases from J; junction bases left unmatched: 4. From germline, CDR1 is SGDLS and CDR2 YYNGEE. The CDR3 DNA is TGTGCCAGCAGCGGGGGACAGGGCCCCTATGGCTACACCTTC. Translation: CASSGGQGPYGYTF.

V is TRBV10-3 and J is TRBJ2-2, with D uncertain. The germline V gene has CDR1 ENHRY and CDR2 SYGVKD. The CDR3 has 15 residues. V was pared by 0 bases and J by 4 bases, with 9 bases between. This chain's CDR3 is CAISESGPPTGELFF. CDR3 DNA sequence: TGTGCCATCAGTGAGTCTGGTCCCCCCACCGGGGAGCTGTTTTTT.

This rearrangement joins TRBV29-1 to TRBJ2-4, with D tentatively TRBD1 or TRBD2 (7 bases each). This CDR3 comprises 13 residues. Trimming pared 6 bases from V and 9 bases from J, leaving 18 bases between. Germline V gives CDR1 SQVTM, CDR2 ANQGSEA. The DNA of the CDR3 is TGCAGCGTCCTAACTAGCAGGGGGGGCATTCAGTACTTC. Residues: CSVLTSRGGIQYF.